This is a list of T cell receptor beta chains from one sample in a study of T-cell reconstitution after alpha-beta-depleted transplantation in children. TCRdb recomputed calls from the PCR reads with MiXCR, one row per CDR3 protein. The table lists about 300,000 distinct CDR3 sequences, roughly 7.8% of them singletons. Source: peripheral blood, taken 360 days after TCRalphabeta/CD19-depleted stem cell transplant. The receptor set was obtained from a female patient aged 2-9 years who had a stem cell transplant for Fanconi anemia, so the T cells may come from the graft donor. CDR3s include the opening cysteine and the closing phenylalanine or tryptophan. The D gene is left open where the match is weak. Clone size is stated in some rows and not others, as once, few, many or a class when expanded.

j_call d_call clone_size v_call cdr3_aa cdr3_nt
TRBJ2-3 . . TRBV27 CASSLLRPPGRDTQYF TGTGCCAGCAGTTTACTGCGGCCCCCTGGGAGGGATACGCAGTATTTT
TRBJ2-3 . many TRBV21-1 CATVMTDFPDTQYF TGTGCCACCGTGATGACGGATTTCCCGGATACGCAGTATTTT
TRBJ2-3 TRBD1 . TRBV7-9 CASSLIMTGGSAAQYF TGTGCCAGCAGCCTAATCATGACAGGGGGGTCGGCGGCGCAGTATTTT
TRBJ1-1 . few TRBV28 CASGGGNTEAFF TGTGCCAGCGGAGGGGGGAACACTGAAGCTTTCTTT
TRBJ2-1 . . TRBV27 CASGGATYEQFF TGTGCCAGCGGGGGGGCAACGTATGAGCAGTTCTTC
TRBJ2-1 . many TRBV15 CATSRGGGGYYNEQFF TGTGCCACCAGCAGGGGAGGCGGCGGATACTACAATGAGCAGTTCTTC
TRBJ2-7 TRBD1 many TRBV27 CASSDRGSYEQYF TGTGCCAGCAGTGACAGGGGCTCCTACGAGCAGTACTTC
TRBJ2-4 TRBD2 . TRBV5-1 CASSLMVAGGKNIQYF TGCGCCAGCAGCTTGATGGTAGCGGGAGGAAAAAACATTCAGTACTTC
TRBJ2-2 . many TRBV7-2 CASSLAGGLGELFF TGTGCCAGCAGCTTAGCGGGTGGTCTGGGGGAGCTGTTTTTT
TRBJ1-6 . many TRBV28 CASSTYTPSSYNSPLHF TGTGCCAGCAGCACCTACACTCCGAGCTCCTATAATTCACCCCTCCACTTT
TRBJ2-1 TRBD1 many TRBV6-2/TRBV6-3 CASSYDRDEQFF TGTGCCAGCAGTTACGACAGGGACGAGCAGTTCTTC
TRBJ2-6 . many TRBV12-3/TRBV12-4 CASSLGRTGANVLTF TGTGCCAGCAGTTTAGGGCGAACTGGGGCCAACGTCCTGACTTTC
TRBJ1-1 . many TRBV7-8 CASSFTNTEAFF TGTGCCAGCAGCTTTACGAACACTGAAGCTTTCTTT
TRBJ2-1 . few TRBV11-2 CASSFSREDEQFF TGTGCCAGCAGCTTTTCTAGGGAAGATGAGCAGTTCTTC
TRBJ2-7 TRBD2 many TRBV7-2 CASSPPGTSGSQLSYEQYF TGTGCCAGCAGCCCCCCAGGGACTAGCGGGAGTCAGCTTTCCTACGAGCAGTACTTC
TRBJ2-5 . . TRBV5-1 CASSFRQTKETQYF TGCGCCAGCAGCTTTCGCCAGACAAAAGAGACCCAGTACTTC
TRBJ1-4 . . TRBV4-2 CASSQRWGLSTNEKLFF TGTGCCAGCAGCCAACGTTGGGGGCTGTCGACTAATGAAAAACTGTTTTTT
TRBJ1-1 . many TRBV6-5 CASSYFDRRTEAFF TGTGCCAGCAGTTACTTCGACAGACGCACTGAAGCTTTCTTT
TRBJ1-3 TRBD1 many TRBV15 CATSYRGTGNTIYF TGTGCCACCTCTTACAGGGGAACTGGAAACACCATATATTTT
TRBJ1-2 . . TRBV9 CASSVSPSEYGYTF TGTGCCAGCAGCGTATCTCCCAGTGAGTATGGCTACACCTTC
TRBJ1-6 . . TRBV5-1 CASSLGVSSSYNSPLHF TGCGCCAGCAGCTTAGGTGTATCAAGCTCCTATAATTCACCCCTCCACTTT
TRBJ1-2 . . TRBV5-1 CASSLMGGDGYTF TGCGCCAGCAGCTTGATGGGGGGCGATGGCTACACCTTC
TRBJ1-2 . many TRBV6-5 CASGRGRANYGYTF TGTGCCAGCGGACGGGGGAGGGCTAACTATGGCTACACCTTC
TRBJ2-5 . many TRBV18 CASSPKAKAGQETQYF TGTGCCAGCTCACCTAAGGCAAAGGCAGGGCAAGAGACCCAGTACTTC
TRBJ2-1 . many TRBV20-1 CSAGAFYNEQFF TGCAGTGCGGGGGCCTTTTACAATGAGCAGTTCTTC
TRBJ1-1 . many TRBV3-1 CASSYDRYMNTEAFF TGTGCCAGCAGCTACGACAGGTACATGAACACTGAAGCTTTCTTT
TRBJ1-5 . many TRBV6-2/TRBV6-3 CASSSPGDPGDQPQHF TGTGCCAGCAGTTCCCCCGGGGACCCCGGGGATCAGCCCCAGCATTTT
TRBJ1-4 . many TRBV12-3/TRBV12-4 CASSLSGSREKLFF TGTGCCAGCAGTTTATCGGGCAGCCGGGAAAAACTGTTTTTT
TRBJ1-4 . few TRBV7-9 CASSPEEKLFF TGTGCCAGCAGCCCCGAAGAAAAACTGTTTTTT
TRBJ2-7 . many TRBV5-1 CASSFGASVPYEQYF TGCGCCAGCAGCTTTGGGGCTAGCGTACCCTACGAGCAGTACTTC
TRBJ2-1 . . TRBV18 CASSPPSDYNEQFF TGTGCCAGCTCACCACCCAGTGACTACAATGAGCAGTTCTTC
TRBJ1-2 . many TRBV28 CASKLTGALYGYTF TGTGCCAGCAAGCTCACGGGGGCCCTCTATGGCTACACCTTC
TRBJ2-7 TRBD2 many TRBV5-1 CASSHTSASPSYEQYF TGCGCCAGCAGCCACACTAGCGCCTCCCCCTCCTACGAGCAGTACTTC
TRBJ2-1 TRBD2 many TRBV2 CASSARRAGAFSYNEQFF TGTGCCAGCAGTGCTCGTCGAGCGGGGGCCTTCTCCTACAATGAGCAGTTCTTC
TRBJ2-2 . many TRBV12-3/TRBV12-4 CASSLIPAHTGELFF TGTGCCAGCAGTTTGATCCCGGCGCACACCGGGGAGCTGTTTTTT
TRBJ1-5 TRBD1 many TRBV5-1 CASSLGQGGDQPQHF TGCGCCAGCAGCTTGGGACAGGGGGGGGATCAGCCCCAGCATTTT
TRBJ1-4 . many TRBV29-1 CSVETLHNEKLFF TGCAGCGTTGAGACGCTCCATAATGAAAAACTGTTTTTT
TRBJ1-4 . . TRBV20-1 CSAGIRETEKLFF TGCAGTGCTGGGATCCGGGAAACTGAAAAACTGTTTTTT
TRBJ1-1 . . TRBV5-1 CASSFDRWGTEAFF TGCGCCAGCAGTTTCGACAGGTGGGGCACTGAAGCTTTCTTT
TRBJ2-3 TRBD2 many TRBV5-1 CASSLGSGGTDTQYF TGCGCCAGCAGCTTGGGTAGCGGGGGCACAGATACGCAGTATTTT